These 9 T cell receptor beta chains share one sample of origin, sequenced in a study of identical twins. One entry per CDR3 protein results from TCRdb running MiXCR on the 5' RACE reads. The sample includes fewer than 500,000 distinct CDR3 sequences, roughly 13% of them seen just once. The sample also formed part of further work on yellow fever vaccine responses in identical twins.

Sample: CD4+ T cells sorted from blood. Source of these receptors: a woman under 30 in good health.

The chain links TRBV6-2 or TRBV6-3 to TRBJ2-5; 11 bases match TRBD2. V was clipped by 6 bases and J by 4 bases; unmatched bases: 7. This CDR3 spans 15 amino acids. The germline V gene has CDR1 MNHEY and CDR2 SVGEGT. CDR3 sequence (DNA): TGTGCCAGCAGACCACTAGCGGGAGTAGTAGAGACCCAGTACTTC. Translated, it gives CASRPLAGVVETQYF.

This clonotype turned up a few times. CDR3 nucleotides: TGCAGCGTTGGAGTTCTAGCGGGAATAGGTACGCAGTATTTT. Its protein product is CSVGVLAGIGTQYF. The chain uses TRBV29-1 and TRBJ2-3; 9 bases agree with TRBD2. After removal of 4 bases from V and 8 bases from J, the junction contained 10 bases not matched to a gene. The CDR3 is 14 residues long. Germline CDR1 and CDR2: SQVTM and ANQGSEA.

The chain links TRBV7-3 to TRBJ2-1, with D perhaps TRBD2 (6 bases). V shed 3 bases and J shed 6 bases, with 18 bases lying between them. CDR1 is SGHTA, CDR2 FQGTGA, per germline. The CDR3 runs 16 residues. In DNA form, the CDR3 reads TGTGCCAGCAGCTTCGATCCGGGACTGGGGACCAATGAGCAGTTCTTC. Translating it yields CASSFDPGLGTNEQFF.

V is TRBV20-1 and J is TRBJ2-1; no reliable D call. Germline loops: CDR1 DFQATT, CDR2 SNEGSKA (reference sequence). V lost 6 bases, J lost 10 bases, and 13 bases lay in between. This CDR3 is built from 11 residues. The CDR3 spells CSAPKAQEQFF. CDR3 sequence (DNA): TGCAGTGCCCCTAAGGCCCAGGAGCAGTTCTTC.

The chain is built from TRBV20-1 and TRBJ2-3, with no clear D. The germline V and J ends were trimmed by 0 bases and 0 bases, with 13 bases remaining between them. This CDR3 is 16 amino acids long. Germline-derived CDR1 and CDR2 are DFQATT and SNEGSKA (reference sequence). In DNA, the CDR3 is TGCAGTGCTAGAGAAGCGAAGGGATCTAGCACAGATACGCAGTATTTT. This sequence encodes CSAREAKGSSTDTQYF.

This clonotype was detected only a few times. The rearrangement joins TRBV20-1 to TRBJ2-5, with 12 positions matching TRBD2. CDR3 length: 17 amino acids. Looked up from germline, CDR1 is DFQATT and CDR2 is SNEGSKA (reference sequence). V lost 5 bases to trimming and J lost 5 bases; unmatched junction nucleotides: 15. The CDR3 DNA reads TGCAGTGCTGGACTGACTAGCGGGAGAGGGAAGAGGGAGACCCAGTACTTC. Translated: CSAGLTSGRGKRETQYF.

The chain links TRBV7-9 to TRBJ1-6, with D possibly TRBD1 on 6 matching bases. This CDR3 has 16 residues. The germline V and J ends were trimmed by 5 bases and 5 bases, with 16 bases remaining between them. Germline assignment: CDR1 SEHNR and CDR2 FQNEAQ (reference sequence). The CDR3 region has the DNA TGTGCCAGCAGCAAAAAGACAGGCTCACATAATTCACCCCTCCACTTT. Amino acid sequence: CASSKKTGSHNSPLHF.

This clonotype was observed a handful of times. The chain uses TRBV2 and TRBJ2-1; D possibly corresponds to TRBD1 (6 bases). CDR1 SNHLY and CDR2 FYNNEI come from the germline V gene. This CDR3 comprises 14 residues. The V end lost 7 bases, the J end lost 7 bases, and 17 bases lay between the germline ends. The DNA for the CDR3 is TGTGCCAGCAACGTCGCAGGGGCGAGGAATGAGCAGTTCTTC. It is translated as CASNVAGARNEQFF.

The CDR3 loop reads CASSRDGYNEQFF. The CDR3 nucleotides are TGTGCCAGCAGCCGGGACGGTTACAATGAGCAGTTCTTC. The chain recombines TRBV6-6 with TRBJ2-1, with D tentatively TRBD1 or TRBD2 (5 bases each). The CDR3 totals 13 residues. V lost 6 bases, J lost 4 bases, and 10 bases lay in between. Per the germline V gene, CDR1 is MNHNY and CDR2 is SVGAGI (reference sequence).